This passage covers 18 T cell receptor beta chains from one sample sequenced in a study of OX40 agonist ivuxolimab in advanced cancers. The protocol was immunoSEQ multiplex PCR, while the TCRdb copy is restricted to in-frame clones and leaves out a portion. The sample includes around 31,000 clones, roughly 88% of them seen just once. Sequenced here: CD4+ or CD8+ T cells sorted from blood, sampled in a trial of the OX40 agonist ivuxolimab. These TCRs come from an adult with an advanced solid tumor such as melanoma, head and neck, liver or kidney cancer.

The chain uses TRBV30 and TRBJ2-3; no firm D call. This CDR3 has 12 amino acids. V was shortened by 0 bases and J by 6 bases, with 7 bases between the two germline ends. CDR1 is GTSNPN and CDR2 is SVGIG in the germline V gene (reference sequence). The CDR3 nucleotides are TGTGCCTGGAGTGTTTCCGGGGATACGCAGTATTTT. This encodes CAWSVSGDTQYF.

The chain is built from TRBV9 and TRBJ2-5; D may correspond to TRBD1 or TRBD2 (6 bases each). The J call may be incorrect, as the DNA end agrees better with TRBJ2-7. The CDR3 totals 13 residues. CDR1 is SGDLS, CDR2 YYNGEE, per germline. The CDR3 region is CASSVGGANEQYF. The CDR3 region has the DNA TGTGCCAGCAGCGTAGGGGGGGCCAACGAGCAGTACTTC.

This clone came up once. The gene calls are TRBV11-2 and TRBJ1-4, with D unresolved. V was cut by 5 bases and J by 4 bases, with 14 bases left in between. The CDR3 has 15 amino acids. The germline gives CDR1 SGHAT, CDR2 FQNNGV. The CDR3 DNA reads TGTGCCAGCAGCCCCCCCGGGAGGGTTAATGAAAAACTGTTTTTT. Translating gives CASSPPGRVNEKLFF.

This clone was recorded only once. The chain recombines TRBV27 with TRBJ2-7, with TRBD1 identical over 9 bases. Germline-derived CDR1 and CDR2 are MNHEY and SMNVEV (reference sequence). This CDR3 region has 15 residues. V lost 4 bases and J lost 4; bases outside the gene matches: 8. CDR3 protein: CASSWGQGVKYEQYF. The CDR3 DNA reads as TGTGCCAGCAGTTGGGGACAGGGTGTCAAATACGAGCAGTACTTC.

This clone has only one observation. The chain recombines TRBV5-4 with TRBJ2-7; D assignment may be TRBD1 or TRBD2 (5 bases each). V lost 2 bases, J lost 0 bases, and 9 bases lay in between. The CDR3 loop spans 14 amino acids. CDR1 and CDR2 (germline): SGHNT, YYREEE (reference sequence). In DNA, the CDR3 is TGTGCCAGCAGCTTTTCAGGGAGCTCCTACGAGCAGTACTTC. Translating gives CASSFSGSSYEQYF.

The CDR3 loop is CASSELRGGHEQYF. For the CDR3, the DNA is TGCGCCAGCAGTGAGTTGAGAGGGGGCCACGAGCAGTACTTC. V and J are TRBV10-1 and TRBJ2-7; 7 bases map to TRBD1. After removal of 1 base from V and 5 bases from J, the junction contained 5 bases not matched to a gene. This CDR3 spans 14 amino acids. Germline-derived CDR1 and CDR2 are WNHNN and SYGVQD (reference sequence).

The CDR3 nucleotides read TGCGCCAGCAGCCAAGTGAATTCCGTCTCTGGAAACACCATATATTTT. This codes for CASSQVNSVSGNTIYF. J is TRBJ1-3 and V is TRBV4-1; D is undetermined. Germline V gene data show CDR1 as MGHRA and CDR2 as YSYEKL. V lost 1 base and J lost 0, with 10 bases in between. This CDR3 region has 16 residues.

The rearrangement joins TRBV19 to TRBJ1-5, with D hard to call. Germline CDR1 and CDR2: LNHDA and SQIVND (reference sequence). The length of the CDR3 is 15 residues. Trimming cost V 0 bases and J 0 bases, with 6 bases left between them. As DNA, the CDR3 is TGTGCCAGTAGTATAGACGAGTATAGCAATCAGCCCCAGCATTTT. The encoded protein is CASSIDEYSNQPQHF. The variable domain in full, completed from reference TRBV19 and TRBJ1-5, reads DGGITQSPKYLFRKEGQNVTLSCEQNLNHDAMYWYRQDPGQGLRLIYYSQIVNDFQKGDIAEGYSVSREKKESFPLTVTSAQKNPTAFYLCASSIDEYSNQPQHFGDGTRLSIL.

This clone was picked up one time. The CDR3 is CASSPGTGGLPDTQYF. The CDR3 coding sequence is TGTGCCAGCAGCCCCGGGACAGGGGGCTTGCCAGATACGCAGTATTTT. The chain uses TRBV7-9 and TRBJ2-3, with TRBD1 matching 12 bases. This CDR3 region has 16 residues. Germline CDR1 reads SEHNR; CDR2 reads FQNEAQ (reference sequence). Losses at the gene ends were 5 bases for V and 4 bases for J; bases not matched to a gene: 7. Full variable domain (remainder filled in from reference TRBV7-9 and TRBJ2-3): DTGVSQNPRHKITKRGQNVTFRCDPISEHNRLYWYRQTLGQGPEFLTYFQNEAQLEKSRLLSDRFSAERPKGSFSTLEIQRTEQGDSAMYLCASSPGTGGLPDTQYFGPGTRLTVL.

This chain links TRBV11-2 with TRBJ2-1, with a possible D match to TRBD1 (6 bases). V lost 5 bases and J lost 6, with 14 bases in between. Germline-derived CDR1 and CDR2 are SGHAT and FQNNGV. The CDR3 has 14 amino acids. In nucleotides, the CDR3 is TGTGCCAGCAGCCCGTCCACAGGGTTCAATGAGCAGTTCTTC. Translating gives CASSPSTGFNEQFF.

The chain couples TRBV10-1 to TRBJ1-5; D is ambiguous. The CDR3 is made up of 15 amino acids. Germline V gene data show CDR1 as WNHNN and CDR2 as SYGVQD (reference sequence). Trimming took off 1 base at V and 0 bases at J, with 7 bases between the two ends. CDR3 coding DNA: TGCGCCAGCAGTGAGTTTCGCGGTAGCAATCAGCCCCAGCATTTT. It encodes CASSEFRGSNQPQHF.

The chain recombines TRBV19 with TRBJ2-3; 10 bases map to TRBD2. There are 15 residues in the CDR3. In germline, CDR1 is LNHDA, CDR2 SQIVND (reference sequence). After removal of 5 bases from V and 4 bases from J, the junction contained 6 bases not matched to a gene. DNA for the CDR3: TGTGCCAGTAGTTGGAGCGGGGGGGCTGCAGATACGCAGTATTTT. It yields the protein CASSWSGGAADTQYF.

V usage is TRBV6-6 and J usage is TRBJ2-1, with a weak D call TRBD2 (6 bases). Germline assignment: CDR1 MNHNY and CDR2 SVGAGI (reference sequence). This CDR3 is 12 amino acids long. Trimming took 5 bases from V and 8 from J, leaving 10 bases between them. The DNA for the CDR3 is TGTGCCAGCAGTCCGACTAGTTATGAGCAGTTCTTC. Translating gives CASSPTSYEQFF.

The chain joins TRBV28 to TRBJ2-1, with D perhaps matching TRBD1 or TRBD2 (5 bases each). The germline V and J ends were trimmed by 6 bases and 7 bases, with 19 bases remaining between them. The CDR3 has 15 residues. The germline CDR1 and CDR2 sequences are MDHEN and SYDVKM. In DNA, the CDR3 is TGTGCCAGCAGCAATACCCCCGGGACCAGAAATGAGCAGTTCTTC. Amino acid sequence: CASSNTPGTRNEQFF.

CDR3 bases: TGCAGCGTGGAGGGACAGGTCTATGGCTACACCTTC. Its protein product is CSVEGQVYGYTF. The V call is TRBV29-1, the J call TRBJ1-2, with TRBD1 identical over 8 bases. This CDR3 is 12 amino acids long. Germline CDR1 and CDR2: SQVTM and ANQGSEA. With 6 bases clipped from V and 4 bases from J, the junction kept 4 bases outside the gene matches.

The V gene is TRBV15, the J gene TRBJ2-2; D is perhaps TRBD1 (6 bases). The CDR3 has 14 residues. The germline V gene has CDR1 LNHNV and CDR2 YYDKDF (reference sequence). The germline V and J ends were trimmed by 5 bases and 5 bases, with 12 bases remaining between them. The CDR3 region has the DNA TGTGCCACCAGCCTCCGACAGGAAACCGGGGAGCTGTTTTTT. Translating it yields CATSLRQETGELFF.

The CDR3 is CASSEYRGMNTEAFF. Written as DNA, the CDR3 is TGTGCCAGCAGTGAATATAGGGGTATGAACACTGAAGCTTTCTTT. The rearrangement joins TRBV25-1 to TRBJ1-1; a possible D gene is TRBD1 (5 bases). Germline loops: CDR1 MGHDK, CDR2 SYGVNS. V was clipped by 0 bases and J by 0 bases, with 8 bases between them. This CDR3 is built from 15 residues. The full variable domain, in which reference TRBV25-1 and TRBJ1-1 provide the parts outside the CDR3, is EADIYQTPRYLVIGTGKKITLECSQTMGHDKMYWYQQDPGMELHLIHYSYGVNSTEKGDLSSESTVSRIRTEHFPLTLESARPSHTSQYLCASSEYRGMNTEAFFGQGTRLTVV.

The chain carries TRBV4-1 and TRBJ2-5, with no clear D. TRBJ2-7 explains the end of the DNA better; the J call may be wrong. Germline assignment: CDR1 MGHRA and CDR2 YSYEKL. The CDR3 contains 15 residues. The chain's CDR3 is CASSPGEGLPYEQYF. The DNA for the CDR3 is TGCGCCAGCAGCCCCGGAGAAGGTTTGCCCTACGAGCAGTACTTC.